The 19 T cell receptor beta chains below were found in one sample sequenced in a study of neoadjuvant anti-PD-1 for oral cavity cancer. Time point in this sample: after neoadjuvant nivolumab, at surgical resection. Libraries were prepared by immunoSEQ multiplex PCR; TCRdb keeps only in-frame clonotypes and omits some of them. The sample has about 14,000 clones; 75% to 85% are singletons. Sample: PBMCs, taken after nivolumab (anti-PD-1) treatment. These receptors originate from a person between 40 and 85 years old with oral cavity squamous cell carcinoma.

The chain employs TRBV20-1 and TRBJ2-1, with D perhaps given as TRBD1 or TRBD2 (5 bases each). The CDR3 sequence is 8 residues long. From germline, CDR1 is DFQATT and CDR2 SNEGSKA (reference sequence). The CDR3 sequence is CRWGMLFF. DNA for the CDR3: TGCAGATGGGGGATGCTGTTCTTC.

This rearrangement joins TRBV6-1 to TRBJ1-1; no clear D gene. The V end lost 7 bases, the J end lost 10 bases, and 19 bases lay between the germline ends. The germline CDR1 and CDR2 sequences are MNHNS and SASEGT. The CDR3 runs 13 residues. The CDR3 region is CASKGSSVPRAFF. CDR3 DNA: TGTGCCAGCAAGGGTTCCTCGGTCCCCAGAGCTTTCTTT.

This clone was recorded once. The V call is TRBV5-1, the J call TRBJ2-1; tentative D call: TRBD2 (6 bases). Trimming shortened V by 0 bases and J by 0 bases, and 13 bases separated the two germline ends. CDR1 and CDR2 (germline): SGHRS, YFSETQ. The CDR3 extends over 17 amino acids. CDR3 in DNA: TGCGCCAGCAGCTTGGATGGCGGGGATCTCTCCTACAATGAGCAGTTCTTC. This encodes CASSLDGGDLSYNEQFF. The full variable domain, completed using reference TRBV5-1 and TRBJ2-1, is KAGVTQTPRYLIKTRGQQVTLSCSPISGHRSVSWYQQTPGQGLQFLFEYFSETQRNKGNFPGRFSGRQFSNSRSEMNVSTLELGDSALYLCASSLDGGDLSYNEQFFGPGTRLTVL.

This clone was seen only a few times. The rearrangement joins TRBV19 to TRBJ1-4; 11 nucleotides match TRBD1. The germline CDR1 and CDR2 sequences are LNHDA and SQIVND (reference sequence). This CDR3 spans 17 amino acids. Trimming cost V 5 bases and J 8 bases; bases outside gene matches: 13. The CDR3: CASSVGQGAFQGEKLFF. CDR3 DNA sequence: TGTGCCAGTAGTGTCGGACAGGGGGCCTTCCAAGGGGAAAAACTGTTTTTT. The whole variable domain, filled in from reference TRBV19 and TRBJ1-4, reads DGGITQSPKYLFRKEGQNVTLSCEQNLNHDAMYWYRQDPGQGLRLIYYSQIVNDFQKGDIAEGYSVSREKKESFPLTVTSAQKNPTAFYLCASSVGQGAFQGEKLFFGSGTQLSVL.

CDR3 residues: CASSLAGVRETQYF. CDR3 sequence (DNA): TGTGCCAGCAGCTTGGCAGGGGTCCGAGAGACCCAGTACTTC. V usage is TRBV5-6 and J usage is TRBJ2-5; tentative D call: TRBD1 (6 bases). This CDR3 is built from 14 residues. Germline loops: CDR1 SGHDT, CDR2 YYEEEE. Between the trimmed V and J ends, which lost 0 bases and 4 bases, there was a span of 10 bases. Full variable domain (remainder filled in from reference TRBV5-6 and TRBJ2-5): DAGVTQSPTHLIKTRGQQVTLRCSPKSGHDTVSWYQQALGQGPQFIFQYYEEEERQRGNFPDRFSGHQFPNYSSELNVNALLLGDSALYLCASSLAGVRETQYFGPGTRLLVL.

CDR3 region: CASSSEQGAQPQHF. The CDR3, as DNA: TGTGCCAGCAGCTCCGAACAGGGGGCTCAGCCCCAGCATTTT. The rearrangement joins TRBV11-2 to TRBJ1-5; 9 bases line up with TRBD1. The CDR3 covers 14 residues. V lost 4 bases and J lost 6; bases outside the gene matches: 4. Germline V gene lookup returns CDR1 SGHAT and CDR2 FQNNGV.

This chain links TRBV7-9 with TRBJ2-1; D is unclear. Germline V gene lookup returns CDR1 SEHNR and CDR2 FQNEAQ (reference sequence). The CDR3 totals 14 residues. V was pared by 5 bases and J by 7 bases, with 15 bases between. The CDR3 sequence: CASSKWSIGNEQFF. The CDR3 DNA reads as TGTGCCAGCAGCAAGTGGAGTATAGGTAATGAGCAGTTCTTC.

The chain recombines TRBV2 with TRBJ2-3; TRBD1 aligns across 7 bases. Germline assignment: CDR1 SNHLY and CDR2 FYNNEI. The trim removed 6 bases at V and 4 bases at J, leaving 16 bases unmatched. The CDR3 runs to 17 residues. CDR3 sequence reads: CASRENWDSKSSDTQYF. The CDR3 DNA reads as TGTGCCAGCAGGGAAAATTGGGACAGTAAGTCTTCAGATACGCAGTATTTT.

The V call is TRBV7-2, the J call TRBJ1-5; D is unclear. The V end lost 4 bases, the J end lost 4 bases, and 5 bases lay between the germline ends. CDR3 size: 12 residues. CDR1 and CDR2 from the germline V gene are SGHTA and FQGNSA. The CDR3 DNA sequence: TGTGCCAGCAGCTATAATAATCAGCCCCAGCATTTT. Protein: CASSYNNQPQHF.

This clone was seen just once. The gene calls are TRBV5-1 and TRBJ1-1; TRBD1 is a possible D gene (5 bases). The germline CDR1 and CDR2 sequences are SGHRS and YFSETQ. The CDR3 sequence is 14 residues long. The V end lost 4 bases, the J end lost 4 bases, and 14 bases lay between the germline ends. This chain's CDR3 is CASSPRPGSTEAFF. DNA for the CDR3: TGCGCCAGCAGCCCTAGACCAGGGAGCACTGAAGCTTTCTTT. The variable domain in full, with the rest retrieved from reference TRBV5-1 and TRBJ1-1, is KAGVTQTPRYLIKTRGQQVTLSCSPISGHRSVSWYQQTPGQGLQFLFEYFSETQRNKGNFPGRFSGRQFSNSRSEMNVSTLELGDSALYLCASSPRPGSTEAFFGQGTRLTVV.

V is TRBV7-8 and J is TRBJ2-7, with D tentatively TRBD1 or TRBD2 (6 bases each). Per germline, CDR1 SGHVS and CDR2 FQNEAQ. Trimming took 2 bases from V and 4 from J, leaving 12 bases between them. The CDR3 is made up of 14 amino acids. CDR3 in DNA: TGTGCCAGCAGCTTACTCCGGGGGCGGTACGAGCAGTACTTC. Its protein product is CASSLLRGRYEQYF.

The V and J genes are TRBV5-8 and TRBJ1-3; D uncertain. Germline values: CDR1 SGHTS, CDR2 YDEGEE. The CDR3 extends over 17 amino acids. The germline V and J ends were trimmed by 2 bases and 0 bases, with 15 bases remaining between them. The CDR3 DNA reads TGTGCCAGCAGCTTTACGGGCAGCCCGAACTCTGGAAACACCATATATTTT. Protein product: CASSFTGSPNSGNTIYF.

Only a few counts were recorded for this clone. J is TRBJ1-2 and V is TRBV11-2; D is ambiguous. Germline V lookup: CDR1 SGHAT, CDR2 FQNNGV. The CDR3 is 12 amino acids. V was pared by 7 bases and J by 0 bases, with 6 bases between. This chain's CDR3 is CASKATNYGYTF. CDR3 in DNA: TGTGCCAGCAAGGCGACTAACTATGGCTACACCTTC.

The gene calls are TRBV7-2 and TRBJ2-7, with D possibly matching TRBD1 (5 bases). Germline assignment: CDR1 SGHTA and CDR2 FQGNSA. CDR3 size: 14 residues. Trimming took off 1 base at V and 5 bases at J, with 12 bases between the two ends. This CDR3 is CASSLGQGSNEQYF. The CDR3 DNA reads TGTGCCAGCAGCTTAGGTCAGGGATCCAACGAGCAGTACTTC.

The chain is built from TRBV6-5 and TRBJ1-6; 10 nucleotides align to TRBD1. The germline CDR1 and CDR2 sequences are MNHEY and SVGAGI. The CDR3 has 16 residues. Trimming at V came to 4 bases and at J to 9 bases, leaving 9 bases not matched to a gene. DNA of the CDR3: TGTGCCAGCAGTTGGGCGGGACAGGGGCTGAGTTCACCCCTCCACTTT. Protein product: CASSWAGQGLSSPLHF.

This clone was seen a handful of times. This rearrangement joins TRBV2 to TRBJ2-2; TRBD1 matches 8 bases. V lost 10 bases, J lost 5 bases, and 9 bases stayed unmatched. Germline values: CDR1 SNHLY, CDR2 FYNNEI. The CDR3 is 14 residues long. As DNA, the CDR3 is TGTGCCAACGGGGGACAGGTCAGGACCGGGGAGCTGTTTTTT. This encodes CANGGQVRTGELFF.

The chain carries TRBV30 and TRBJ1-5, with D perhaps TRBD1 (5 bases). Trimming shortened V by 1 base and J by 2 bases, and 15 bases separated the two germline ends. Germline V CDR1 and CDR2: GTSNPN, SVGIG (reference sequence). This CDR3 comprises 16 residues. In DNA form, the CDR3 reads TGTGCCTGGAGTGCCCTGGGACCGACCGGCAATCAGCCCCAGCATTTT. Translated, it gives CAWSALGPTGNQPQHF.

V is TRBV5-5 and J is TRBJ2-3; D tentatively reads TRBD1 or TRBD2 (5 bases each). The length of the CDR3 is 12 residues. Germline assignment: CDR1 SGHKS and CDR2 YYEKEE (reference sequence). The germline V and J ends were trimmed by 4 bases and 3 bases, with 6 bases remaining between them. CDR3 region: CASSGTTDTQYF. The CDR3 bases are TGTGCCAGCAGCGGGACGACAGATACGCAGTATTTT.

Only a few counts were recorded for this clone. The CDR3 nucleotides read TGTGCCAGCAGCCCTTTGTCGGGGTACGAGCAGTACTTC. It is translated as CASSPLSGYEQYF. The J gene is TRBJ2-7, the V gene TRBV7-2; perhaps TRBD2 as D (5 bases). Germline CDR1 and CDR2: SGHTA and FQGNSA. The CDR3 is made up of 13 amino acids. V dropped 5 bases and J dropped 4 bases, with 12 bases sitting between them.